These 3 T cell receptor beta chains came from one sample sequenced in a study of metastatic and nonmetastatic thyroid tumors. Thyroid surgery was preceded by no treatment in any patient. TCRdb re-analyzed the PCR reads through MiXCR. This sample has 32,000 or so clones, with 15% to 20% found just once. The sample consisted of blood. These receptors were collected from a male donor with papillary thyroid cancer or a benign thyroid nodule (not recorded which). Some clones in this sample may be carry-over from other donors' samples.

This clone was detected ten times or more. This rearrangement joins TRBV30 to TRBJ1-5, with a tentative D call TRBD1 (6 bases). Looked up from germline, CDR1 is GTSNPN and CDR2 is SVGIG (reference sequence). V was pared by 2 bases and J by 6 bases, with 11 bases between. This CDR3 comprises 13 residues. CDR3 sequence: CAWSMGAGQPQHF. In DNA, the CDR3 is TGTGCCTGGAGTATGGGGGCGGGTCAGCCCCAGCATTTT.

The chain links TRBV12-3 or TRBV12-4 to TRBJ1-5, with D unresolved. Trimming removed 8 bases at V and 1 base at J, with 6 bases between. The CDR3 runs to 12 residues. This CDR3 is CASGPSNQPQHF. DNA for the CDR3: TGTGCCAGCGGCCCCAGCAATCAGCCCCAGCATTTT.

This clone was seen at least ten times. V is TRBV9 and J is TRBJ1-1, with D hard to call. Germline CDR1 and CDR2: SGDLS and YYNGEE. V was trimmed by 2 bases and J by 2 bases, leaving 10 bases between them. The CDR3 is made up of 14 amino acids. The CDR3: CASSVRLFNTEAFF. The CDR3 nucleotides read TGTGCCAGCAGCGTCCGTCTTTTCAACACTGAAGCTTTCTTT.